This is a list of T cell receptor beta chains from one sample in a study of T cell changes during pregnancy in multiple sclerosis. The data were produced by immunoSEQ multiplex PCR, yet TCRdb's version contains in-frame clones alone and is incomplete. This sample has roughly 100,000 clones, with approximately 90% found just once. This material consisted of peripheral blood, taken after pregnancy. Source of these receptors: a female donor with multiple sclerosis, enrolled in a pregnancy study. Both conserved end residues are part of each CDR3. A D gene is named only where the DNA matches it firmly. Size is stated for part of the rows, as once, few or many counts, or as a class when the clone is expanded.

TRBD1	TRBV15	TRBJ1-4	NA	CATSSRTGTVYEKLFF	TGTGCCACCAGCAGCAGGACCGGGACAGTGTATGAAAAACTGTTTTTT
NA	TRBV4-1	TRBJ2-2	NA	CASSQDWGETGELFF	TGCGCCAGCAGCCAAGATTGGGGGGAGACCGGGGAGCTGTTTTTT
NA	TRBV4-2	TRBJ1-3	NA	CASSHRRGTGNTIYF	TGTGCCAGCAGCCACCGTCGGGGTACCGGAAACACCATATATTTT
NA	TRBV9	TRBJ1-4	once	CASSYGPLNEKLFF	TGTGCCAGCAGCTATGGGCCTCTAAATGAAAAACTGTTTTTT
TRBD2	TRBV5-6	TRBJ2-7	NA	CASSPTGGGRYEQYF	TGTGCCAGCAGCCCCACGGGCGGGGGGCGGTACGAGCAGTACTTC
NA	TRBV27	TRBJ1-2	NA	CASTSRGLMGYTF	TGTGCCAGCACCTCCAGGGGTTTAATGGGCTACACCTTC
TRBD1	TRBV15	TRBJ2-7	NA	CATSRAGTASYEQYF	TGTGCCACCAGCAGAGCCGGGACAGCCTCCTACGAGCAGTACTTC
NA	TRBV6-1	TRBJ1-2	NA	CASSMASDYGYTF	TGTGCCAGCTCCATGGCCAGCGACTATGGCTACACCTTC
TRBD2	TRBV7-7	TRBJ2-5	NA	CASSPGSGRARETQYF	TGTGCCAGCAGCCCCGGCAGCGGGAGGGCCCGAGAGACCCAGTACTTC
TRBD2	TRBV5-1	TRBJ2-3	NA	CASSSGLRSGSGETDTQYF	TGCGCCAGCAGCTCGGGCCTAAGGAGTGGGAGCGGGGAGACAGATACGCAGTATTTT
NA	TRBV6-1	TRBJ2-7	NA	CASIPGLGYEQYF	TGTGCCAGCATTCCGGGGTTAGGTTACGAGCAGTACTTC
NA	TRBV27	TRBJ1-2	large	CASSYRFLRGNYGYTF	TGTGCCAGCAGCTACAGGTTCCTCAGGGGAAACTATGGCTACACCTTC
NA	TRBV5-5	TRBJ1-1	NA	CASSFQQNAEAFF	TGTGCCAGCAGCTTCCAACAGAACGCTGAAGCTTTCTTT
TRBD2	TRBV6-5	TRBJ2-7	NA	CASSSSGLGVYEQYF	TGTGCCAGCAGTTCTAGCGGGCTAGGGGTCTACGAGCAGTACTTC
NA	TRBV6-5	TRBJ2-1	NA	CASSFNNEQFF	TGTGCCAGCAGTTTTAACAATGAGCAGTTCTTC
NA	TRBV28	TRBJ2-2	NA	CASSLFSTGELFF	TGTGCCAGCAGTTTATTCAGTACCGGGGAGCTGTTTTTT
NA	TRBV2	TRBJ2-7	once	CASSPALAVLQYF	TGTGCCAGCAGCCCGGCCCTGGCGGTTCTACAGTACTTC
TRBD2	TRBV27	TRBJ2-1	once	CASSLETSGSSFGEQFF	TGTGCCAGCAGCCTTGAAACTAGCGGGAGTTCTTTCGGTGAGCAGTTCTTC
NA	TRBV10-3	TRBJ2-7	NA	CAIGTNTYEQYF	TGTGCCATCGGCACTAATACCTACGAGCAGTACTTC
NA	TRBV7-9	TRBJ2-3	NA	CASSLALGKADTQYF	TGTGCCAGCAGCTTAGCGCTCGGGAAGGCAGATACGCAGTATTTT
TRBD1	TRBV29-1	TRBJ2-2	NA	CSGGQGSTGELFF	TGCAGCGGGGGACAGGGTAGCACCGGGGAGCTGTTTTTT
NA	TRBV5-4	TRBJ1-2	NA	CASTAIETALYGYTF	TGTGCCAGCACGGCCATTGAGACAGCGCTCTATGGCTACACCTTC
NA	TRBV10-3	TRBJ1-4	NA	CAISNAREGEKLFF	TGTGCCATCAGTAATGCCAGGGAGGGAGAAAAACTGTTTTTT
TRBD2	TRBV7-6	TRBJ2-1	NA	CASAPTGGIPSNEQFF	TGTGCCAGCGCCCCAACCGGGGGGATTCCAAGCAATGAGCAGTTCTTC
TRBD1	TRBV19	TRBJ1-2	few	CASRDRGNYGYTF	TGTGCCAGTCGGGACAGGGGTAACTATGGCTACACCTTC
TRBD2	TRBV7-8	TRBJ2-3	NA	CASSLKVGTSGRGRDTQYF	TGTGCCAGCAGCTTAAAAGTTGGGACTAGCGGGAGGGGTAGAGATACGCAGTATTTT
NA	TRBV6-6	TRBJ1-2	NA	CASRREGTRSYGYTF	TGTGCCAGTCGCCGGGAGGGGACGAGGTCCTATGGCTACACCTTC
TRBD1	TRBV7-2	TRBJ1-1	NA	CASTGTGGHTEAFF	TGTGCCAGCACCGGGACAGGGGGCCACACTGAAGCTTTCTTT
NA	TRBV14	TRBJ1-2	NA	CASSRTSERYGYTF	TGTGCCAGCAGCCGGACTAGCGAGCGATATGGCTACACCTTC
NA	TRBV28	TRBJ1-5	NA	CASSTPETGQPQHF	TGTGCCAGCAGCACCCCCGAGACGGGTCAGCCCCAGCATTTT
NA	TRBV6-6	TRBJ2-1	once	CASRNGNEQFF	TGTGCCAGCAGAAACGGCAATGAGCAGTTCTTC
NA	TRBV7-3	TRBJ2-1	NA	CASSLIGGLNEQFF	TGTGCCAGCAGCTTAATCGGGGGACTCAATGAGCAGTTCTTC
NA	TRBV28	TRBJ1-5	NA	CASRASPPQPQHF	TGTGCCAGCAGGGCATCCCCGCCTCAGCCCCAGCATTTT
TRBD1	TRBV19	TRBJ1-1	NA	CASSRRTGGLNTEAFF	TGTGCCAGTAGCCGCCGGACAGGGGGCCTGAACACTGAAGCTTTCTTT
TRBD1	TRBV27	TRBJ2-1	NA	CASSFDRGGNEQFF	TGTGCCAGCAGTTTCGACAGGGGGGGCAATGAGCAGTTCTTC
NA	TRBV7-2	TRBJ2-7	NA	CASTPDAGYEQYF	TGTGCCAGCACCCCGGATGCGGGATACGAGCAGTACTTC
NA	TRBV28	TRBJ1-5	NA	CASSLETVTQPQHF	TGTGCCAGCAGTCTCGAGACAGTAACCCAGCCCCAGCATTTT
TRBD2	TRBV5-4	TRBJ2-1	NA	CASSFATSGSLYEQFF	TGTGCCAGCAGCTTTGCTACTAGCGGGAGTTTGTATGAGCAGTTCTTC
TRBD2	TRBV28	TRBJ2-6	once	CASSLSGTGANVLTF	TGTGCCAGCAGTTTGAGCGGGACTGGGGCCAACGTCCTGACTTTC
NA	TRBV5-1	TRBJ1-2	NA	CASSPSGGAAGVGYGYTF	TGCGCCAGCAGCCCCTCGGGAGGGGCTGCAGGGGTTGGCTATGGCTACACCTTC
TRBD1	TRBV2	TRBJ1-6	few	CASSVLTGDNSPLHF	TGTGCCAGCAGTGTCCTGACAGGGGATAATTCACCCCTCCACTTT
NA	TRBV9	TRBJ1-1	NA	CASSVDVGDTEAFF	TGTGCCAGCAGCGTAGATGTAGGGGACACTGAAGCTTTCTTT
TRBD1	TRBV6-1	TRBJ1-1	NA	CASSVPGQGTTEAFF	TGTGCCAGCAGTGTGCCGGGACAGGGGACCACTGAAGCTTTCTTT
TRBD2	TRBV27	TRBJ2-1	NA	CASSWLGLAGGSSYNEQFF	TGTGCCAGCAGTTGGCTAGGGCTAGCGGGAGGGAGCTCCTACAATGAGCAGTTCTTC
NA	TRBV6-1	TRBJ2-7	NA	CASSLRDEQYF	TGTGCCAGCAGCCTAAGAGACGAGCAGTACTTC
NA	TRBV6-5	TRBJ1-1	NA	CASQLRTDGVTEAFF	TGTGCCAGCCAGTTACGGACAGACGGAGTCACTGAAGCTTTCTTT
TRBD1	TRBV6-1	TRBJ1-2	NA	CASSGFTGTGLSYGYTF	TGTGCCAGCAGTGGGTTTACCGGGACAGGGTTGTCCTATGGCTACACCTTC
NA	TRBV7-3	TRBJ2-6	NA	CASSFGGTGANVLTF	TGTGCCAGCAGCTTCGGTGGTACTGGGGCCAACGTCCTGACTTTC
NA	TRBV11-3	TRBJ2-1	NA	CASSLNKRASSYNEQFF	TGTGCCAGCAGCTTAAATAAGCGGGCGAGCTCCTACAATGAGCAGTTCTTC